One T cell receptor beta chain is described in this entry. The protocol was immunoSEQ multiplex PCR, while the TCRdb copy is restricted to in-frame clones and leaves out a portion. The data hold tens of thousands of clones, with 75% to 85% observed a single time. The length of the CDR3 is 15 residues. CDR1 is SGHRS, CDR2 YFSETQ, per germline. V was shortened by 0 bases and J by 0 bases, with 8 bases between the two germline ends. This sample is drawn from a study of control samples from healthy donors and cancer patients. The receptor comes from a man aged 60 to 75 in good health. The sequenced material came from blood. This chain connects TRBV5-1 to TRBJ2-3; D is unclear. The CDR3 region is CASSLVGGSTDTQYF. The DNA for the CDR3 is TGCGCCAGCAGCTTGGTGGGCGGAAGCACAGATACGCAGTATTTT. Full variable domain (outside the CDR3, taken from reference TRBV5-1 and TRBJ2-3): KAGVTQTPRYLIKTRGQQVTLSCSPISGHRSVSWYQQTPGQGLQFLFEYFSETQRNKGNFPGRFSGRQFSNSRSEMNVSTLELGDSALYLCASSLVGGSTDTQYFGPGTRLTVL.